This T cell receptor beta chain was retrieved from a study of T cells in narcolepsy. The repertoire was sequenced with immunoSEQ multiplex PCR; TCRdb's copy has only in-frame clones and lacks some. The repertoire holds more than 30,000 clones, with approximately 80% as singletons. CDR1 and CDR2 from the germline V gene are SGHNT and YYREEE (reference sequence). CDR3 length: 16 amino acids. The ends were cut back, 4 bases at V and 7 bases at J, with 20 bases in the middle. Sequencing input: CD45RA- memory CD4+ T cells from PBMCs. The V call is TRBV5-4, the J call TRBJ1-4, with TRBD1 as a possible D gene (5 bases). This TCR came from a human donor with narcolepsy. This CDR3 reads CASSLGLTGRGEKLFF. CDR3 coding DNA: TGTGCCAGCAGCCTCGGGCTTACAGGAAGAGGTGAAAAACTGTTTTTT.